Listed below are T cell receptor beta chains from one sample, sequenced in a study of blood T cell repertoires in COVID-19. Data came from immunoSEQ multiplex PCR; TCRdb stores just in-frame clones and leaves some out. The table includes 150,000 to 200,000 clones, approximately 86% detected once. The sample comprised peripheral blood. The receptors derive from a man aged 70 or older with acute or convalescent COVID-19. The CDR3 runs from the conserved cysteine through the conserved F or W. A D gene is named only where the DNA matches it firmly. The size field is filled for only some rows; it gives once, few, many or a size class.

cdr3_nt cdr3_aa j_call v_call d_call clone_size
TGCAGCGTTGGGTGGGACAGCTTAACGCAGTATTTT CSVGWDSLTQYF TRBJ2-3 TRBV29-1 TRBD1 -
TGTGCCAGCACCTCCGAGGTCTACGAGCAGTACTTC CASTSEVYEQYF TRBJ2-7 TRBV6-5 - -
TGTGCCAGCAGCCGCAACTCAGATACGCAGTATTTT CASSRNSDTQYF TRBJ2-3 TRBV11-3 - -
TGTGCCTGGAGTCGCCAGTACACTGAAGCTTTCTTT CAWSRQYTEAFF TRBJ1-1 TRBV30 - -
TGCAGCGTTTACAACGGGGGGTCGGGTCAGCCCCAGCATTTT CSVYNGGSGQPQHF TRBJ1-5 TRBV29-1 - -
TGTGCCAGCAGCTTGGCTCCTAATTCACCCCTCCACTTT CASSLAPNSPLHF TRBJ1-6 TRBV5-6 - -
TGTGCCAGCAGGAGCCCAGGGGCACATCAGCCCCAGCATTTT CASRSPGAHQPQHF TRBJ1-5 TRBV28 - few
TGTGCCAGCAGTTTCGACAGGGCCAACACTGAAGCTTTCTTT CASSFDRANTEAFF TRBJ1-1 TRBV7-6 TRBD1 few
TGTGCCAGCAGACAGGGGGGAGTGAACAATGAGCAGTTCTTC CASRQGGVNNEQFF TRBJ2-1 TRBV27 TRBD1 -
TGTGCCAGCACCCAGCGGGAGATGGAGACCCAGTACTTC CASTQREMETQYF TRBJ2-5 TRBV12-3/TRBV12-4 TRBD2 -
TGTGCCAGCACCCCGGGGGACAGGCTTTACAATGAGCAGTTCTTC CASTPGDRLYNEQFF TRBJ2-1 TRBV4-2 TRBD1 -
TGCGCCAGCAGCTTGAACAGGGGAGAGTCACCCCTCCACTTT CASSLNRGESPLHF TRBJ1-6 TRBV5-1 TRBD1 -
TGTGCCAGCTCACCACCGAACAGGGCGGACACTGAAGCTTTCTTT CASSPPNRADTEAFF TRBJ1-1 TRBV18 - -
TGTGCCAGCAGCGTAGGGACTAGCGGGGATTTCTACGAGCAGTACTTC CASSVGTSGDFYEQYF TRBJ2-7 TRBV9 TRBD2 -
TGTGCCACCTCCCGACAGGGCACCTACGAGCAGTACTTC CATSRQGTYEQYF TRBJ2-7 TRBV6-5 TRBD1 -
TGTGCCAGCAGTCCGACAGGGAGAGGGGATACGCAGTATTTT CASSPTGRGDTQYF TRBJ2-3 TRBV6-6 TRBD1 once
TGTGCCAGCACTTCTTCGGGACAGCAGAGCTCCTACAATGAGCAGTTCTTC CASTSSGQQSSYNEQFF TRBJ2-1 TRBV28 TRBD1 few
TGTGCCAGCAGTTCATACGGGACAGGGAAGAACACTGAAGCTTTCTTT CASSSYGTGKNTEAFF TRBJ1-1 TRBV6-5 TRBD1 -
TGTGCCAGCAACCGAGGGGACAGGATCTCCTACGAGCAGTACTTC CASNRGDRISYEQYF TRBJ2-7 TRBV9 TRBD1 -
TGTGCCAGCTCACCAAGACAGGGGGACACCGGGGAGCTGTTTTTT CASSPRQGDTGELFF TRBJ2-2 TRBV18 TRBD1 -
TGTGCCAGCTCACCACAGCGGGGGAGCTCCTACAATGAGCAGTTCTTC CASSPQRGSSYNEQFF TRBJ2-1 TRBV18 TRBD2 -
TGCGCCAGCAGCCCTTTCGGACAGACCCAAGAGACCCAGTACTTC CASSPFGQTQETQYF TRBJ2-5 TRBV5-1 - -
TGCGCCAGCAGCCCCGGCCCGACTAACGGGAACACTGAAGCTTTCTTT CASSPGPTNGNTEAFF TRBJ1-1 TRBV5-1 - -
TGTGCCAGCAGTCCCCAGGGTAGGACTGAAGCTTTCTTT CASSPQGRTEAFF TRBJ1-1 TRBV7-2 - -
TGCGCCAGCAGCTTGGGGACAGGGGTCGGAAACACCATATATTTT CASSLGTGVGNTIYF TRBJ1-3 TRBV5-1 TRBD1 -
TGTGCCAGCAGCCTCGACAGATTAAGCTCCTACGAGCAGTACTTC CASSLDRLSSYEQYF TRBJ2-7 TRBV21-1 - once
TGTGCCAGTAGTGACAGGGGGCGCGATTCACCCCTCCACTTT CASSDRGRDSPLHF TRBJ1-6 TRBV19 TRBD1 -
TGTGCCTCCTTAGTGTTCAACACAGATACGCAGTATTTT CASLVFNTDTQYF TRBJ2-3 TRBV5-8 - -
TGTGCCAGCAGTCCTACAGGGGTCCGCACTGAAGCTTTCTTT CASSPTGVRTEAFF TRBJ1-1 TRBV6-5 TRBD1 -
TGCGCCAGCAGCTTGAATCCTTCGGGGGCCAACGTCCTGACTTTC CASSLNPSGANVLTF TRBJ2-6 TRBV5-1 - -
TGTGCCTGGAGGACAGTCACAGATACGCAGTATTTT CAWRTVTDTQYF TRBJ2-3 TRBV30 - -
TGTGCCAGCAGCCTTGGGGGGAATGGAGGTTCACCCCTCCACTTT CASSLGGNGGSPLHF TRBJ1-6 TRBV7-3 - -
TGTGCCAGCAGCGAAAGGAGGGCCCTGGGCACTGAAGCTTTCTTT CASSERRALGTEAFF TRBJ1-1 TRBV7-9 - -
TGTGCCAGTGAATCAGAGGGAAGTTCACCCCTCCACTTT CASESEGSSPLHF TRBJ1-6 TRBV19 - -
TGTGCCAGCAGTTCCCAGGCAGGTCAGCCCCAGCATTTT CASSSQAGQPQHF TRBJ1-5 TRBV7-3 - -
TGCAGCGTTGTCACAGGGAAAAATGAAAAACTGTTTTTT CSVVTGKNEKLFF TRBJ1-4 TRBV29-1 - -
TGCAGCGCCCGACAGCACACCGGGGAGCTGTTTTTT CSARQHTGELFF TRBJ2-2 TRBV29-1 - -
TGTGCCAGCAGCTTCGCTGCAGTGTCCTACAATGAGCAGTTCTTC CASSFAAVSYNEQFF TRBJ2-1 TRBV5-4 - -
TGTGCCAGCTCACCCTCCGGGACTAGCGGGAAAAATGAGCAGTTCTTC CASSPSGTSGKNEQFF TRBJ2-1 TRBV18 TRBD2 -
TGTGCCAGCAAGGGAGGCACAGATACGCAGTATTTT CASKGGTDTQYF TRBJ2-3 TRBV2 - once
TGTGCCAGCAGCTTGCGCGAGAACACTGAAGCTTTCTTT CASSLRENTEAFF TRBJ1-1 TRBV7-9 - -
TGTGCCAGCAGCTCGCGGACAGGGCCCACAGATACGCAGTATTTT CASSSRTGPTDTQYF TRBJ2-3 TRBV7-9 TRBD1 -
TGTGCCAGCAGCCCCGACGGCCGGGGGTGGGATGAAAAAGGACTGTTTTTT CASSPDGRGWDEKGLFF TRBJ1-4 TRBV9 - -
TGCGCCAGCACCCCGGAGCTCGACGAAAACATTCAGTACTTC CASTPELDENIQYF TRBJ2-4 TRBV5-1 - -
TGTGCCAGCAGCTTATGGAGTCAGGGCCTCTACGAGCAGTACTTC CASSLWSQGLYEQYF TRBJ2-7 TRBV7-2 - once